Reported below is one T cell receptor (beta chain). Antigen: not known. These data are taken from a study of T cell responses to AZD1222 COVID-19 vaccine. Broader study findings: Elevations in Spike-specific TCR breadth and depth followed administration of two AZD1222 doses. Only a handful of AZD1222 recipients, several in all, had baseline seropositivity. Vaccine-related CD4 TCRs covered spike, predominating at 160-218 and 743-854. All repertoire sampling was performed exclusively after the peak T cell response.

The protocol was immunoSEQ multiplex PCR, while the TCRdb copy is restricted to in-frame clones and leaves out a portion. The sample contains 200,000 to 250,000 clones, approximately 94% of which appear only once. CDR1 is SGHRS, CDR2 YFSETQ, per germline. CDR3 length: 15 residues. Losses at the gene ends were 0 bases for V and 8 bases for J; bases not matched to a gene: 7. This specimen was peripheral blood, taken 28 days after the second dose of the MenACWY control vaccine. This rearrangement joins TRBV5-1 to TRBJ1-4, with 7 bases aligning to TRBD1. This clonotype was sampled from an adult who received the MenACWY meningococcal vaccine as a control. CDR3 coding DNA: TGCGCCAGCAGCTTGGGCGACAGGGTAGGGGAAAAACTGTTTTTT. Translation: CASSLGDRVGEKLFF.